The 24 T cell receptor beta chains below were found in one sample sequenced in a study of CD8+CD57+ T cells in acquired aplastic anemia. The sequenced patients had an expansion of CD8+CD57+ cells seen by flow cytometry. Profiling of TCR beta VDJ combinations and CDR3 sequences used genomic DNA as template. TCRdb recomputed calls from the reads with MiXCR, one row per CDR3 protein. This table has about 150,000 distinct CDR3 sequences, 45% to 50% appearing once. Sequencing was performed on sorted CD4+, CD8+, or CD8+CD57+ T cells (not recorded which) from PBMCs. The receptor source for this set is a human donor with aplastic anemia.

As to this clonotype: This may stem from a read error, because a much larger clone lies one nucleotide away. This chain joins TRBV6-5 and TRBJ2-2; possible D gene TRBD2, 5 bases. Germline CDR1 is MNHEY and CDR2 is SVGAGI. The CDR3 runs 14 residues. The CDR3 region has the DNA TGTGCCAGCAGTTACGGACCTAACTACGGGGAGCTGTCTTTT. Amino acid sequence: CASSYGPNYGELSF.

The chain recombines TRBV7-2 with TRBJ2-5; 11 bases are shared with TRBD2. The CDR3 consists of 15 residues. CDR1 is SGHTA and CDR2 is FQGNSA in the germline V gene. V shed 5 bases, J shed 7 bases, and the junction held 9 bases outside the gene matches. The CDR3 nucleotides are TGTGCCAGCAGCCTGGTAGCGGGGGGGTCCTTGACCCAGTACTTC. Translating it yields CASSLVAGGSLTQYF.

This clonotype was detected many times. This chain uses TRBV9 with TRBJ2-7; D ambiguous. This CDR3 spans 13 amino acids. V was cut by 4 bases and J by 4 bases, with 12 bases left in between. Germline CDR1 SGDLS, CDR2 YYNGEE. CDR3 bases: TGTGCCAGCAGCCCACCAGGCAGGTACGAGCAGTACTTC. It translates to CASSPPGRYEQYF.

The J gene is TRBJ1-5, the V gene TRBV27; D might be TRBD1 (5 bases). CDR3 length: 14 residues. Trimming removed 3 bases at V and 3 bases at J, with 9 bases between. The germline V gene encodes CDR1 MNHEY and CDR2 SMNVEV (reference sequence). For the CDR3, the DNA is TGTGCCAGCAGTTTGGGGGGTTTCAATCAGCCCCAGCATTTT. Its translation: CASSLGGFNQPQHF.

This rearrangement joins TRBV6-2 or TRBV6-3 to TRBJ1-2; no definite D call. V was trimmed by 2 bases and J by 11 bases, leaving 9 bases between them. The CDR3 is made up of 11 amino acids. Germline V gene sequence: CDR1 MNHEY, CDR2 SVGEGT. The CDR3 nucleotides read TGTGCCAGCAGTTACCCCACGGGGTACACCTTC. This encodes CASSYPTGYTF.

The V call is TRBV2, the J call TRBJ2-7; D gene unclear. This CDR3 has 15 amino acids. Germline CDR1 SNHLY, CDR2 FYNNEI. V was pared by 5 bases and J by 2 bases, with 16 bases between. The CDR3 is CASSPLLPPTYEQYF. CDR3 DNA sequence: TGTGCCAGCAGTCCACTCCTACCCCCTACCTACGAGCAGTACTTC.

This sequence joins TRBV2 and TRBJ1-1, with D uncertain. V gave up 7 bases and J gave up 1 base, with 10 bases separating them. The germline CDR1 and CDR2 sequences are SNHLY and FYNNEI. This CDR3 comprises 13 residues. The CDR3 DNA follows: TGTGCCAGCACCTCGGGCAGGAACACTGAAGCTTTCTTT. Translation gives CASTSGRNTEAFF.

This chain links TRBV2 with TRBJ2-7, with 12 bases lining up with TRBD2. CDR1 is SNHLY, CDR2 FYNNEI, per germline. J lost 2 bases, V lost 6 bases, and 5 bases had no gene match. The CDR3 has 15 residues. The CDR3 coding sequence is TGTGCCAGCAGGCTAGCGGGGGGGACAACCTACGAGCAGTACTTC. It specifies CASRLAGGTTYEQYF.

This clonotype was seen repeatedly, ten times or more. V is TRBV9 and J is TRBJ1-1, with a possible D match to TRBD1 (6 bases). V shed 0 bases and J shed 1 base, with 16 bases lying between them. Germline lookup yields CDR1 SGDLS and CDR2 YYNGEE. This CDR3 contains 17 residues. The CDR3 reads CASSVDGGAGPNTEAFF. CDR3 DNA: TGTGCCAGCAGCGTAGACGGGGGGGCGGGCCCGAACACTGAAGCTTTCTTT.

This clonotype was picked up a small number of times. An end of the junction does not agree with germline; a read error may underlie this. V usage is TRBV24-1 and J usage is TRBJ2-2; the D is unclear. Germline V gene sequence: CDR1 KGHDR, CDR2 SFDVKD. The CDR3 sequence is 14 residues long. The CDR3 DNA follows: TGTGCCAGCAGTTTTTCGACGGACACCGGGGAGCTGTTTTTT. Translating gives CASSFSTDTGELFF.

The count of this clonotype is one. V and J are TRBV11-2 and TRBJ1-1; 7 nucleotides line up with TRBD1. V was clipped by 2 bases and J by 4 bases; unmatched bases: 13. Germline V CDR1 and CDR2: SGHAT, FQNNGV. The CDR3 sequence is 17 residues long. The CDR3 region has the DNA TGTGCCAGCAGCTTATTCTACAGGACAGGTTTGGGCACTGAAGCTTTCTTT. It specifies CASSLFYRTGLGTEAFF. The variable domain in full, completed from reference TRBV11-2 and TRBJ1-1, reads EAGVAQSPRYKIIEKRQSVAFWCNPISGHATLYWYQQILGQGPKLLIQFQNNGVVDDSQLPKDRFSAERLKGVDSTLKIQPAKLEDSAVYLCASSLFYRTGLGTEAFFGQGTRLTVV.

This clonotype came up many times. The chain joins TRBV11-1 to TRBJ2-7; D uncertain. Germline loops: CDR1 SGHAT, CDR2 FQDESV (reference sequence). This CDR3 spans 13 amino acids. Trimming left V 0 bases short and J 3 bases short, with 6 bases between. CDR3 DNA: TGTGCCAGCAGCTTAGCGACCCACTACGAGCAGTACTTC. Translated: CASSLATHYEQYF.

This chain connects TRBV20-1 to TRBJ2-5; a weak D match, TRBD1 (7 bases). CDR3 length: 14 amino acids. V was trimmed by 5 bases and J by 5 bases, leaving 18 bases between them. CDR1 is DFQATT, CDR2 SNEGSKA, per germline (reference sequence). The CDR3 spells CSAQRRGQAETQYF. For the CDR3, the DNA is TGCAGTGCTCAAAGGAGGGGGCAGGCGGAGACCCAGTACTTC.

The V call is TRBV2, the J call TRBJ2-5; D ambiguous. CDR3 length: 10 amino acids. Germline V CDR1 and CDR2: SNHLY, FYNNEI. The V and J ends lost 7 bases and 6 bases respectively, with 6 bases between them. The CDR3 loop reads CASTVQTQYF. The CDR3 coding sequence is TGTGCCAGCACGGTCCAGACCCAGTACTTC.

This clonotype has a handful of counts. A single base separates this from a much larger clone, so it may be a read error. In nucleotides, the CDR3 is TGCAGTGCTAGAGGACAGGGAGCCTATGGCTACACCTTC. Translating gives CSARGQGAYGYTF. The chain joins TRBV20-1 to TRBJ1-2; 7 bases fit TRBD1. V was pared by 1 base and J by 4 bases, with 3 bases of the junction left unmatched. CDR3 length: 13 residues. Germline values: CDR1 DFQATT, CDR2 SNEGSKA (reference sequence).

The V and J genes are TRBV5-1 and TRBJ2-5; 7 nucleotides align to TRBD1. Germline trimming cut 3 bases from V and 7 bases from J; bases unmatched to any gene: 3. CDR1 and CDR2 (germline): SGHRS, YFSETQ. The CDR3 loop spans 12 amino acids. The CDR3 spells CASSSTGLTQYF. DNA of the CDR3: TGCGCCAGCAGCTCGACAGGGTTGACCCAGTACTTC. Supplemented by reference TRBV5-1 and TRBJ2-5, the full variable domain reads KAGVTQTPRYLIKTRGQQVTLSCSPISGHRSVSWYQQTPGQGLQFLFEYFSETQRNKGNFPGRFSGRQFSNSRSEMNVSTLELGDSALYLCASSSTGLTQYFGPGTRLLVL.

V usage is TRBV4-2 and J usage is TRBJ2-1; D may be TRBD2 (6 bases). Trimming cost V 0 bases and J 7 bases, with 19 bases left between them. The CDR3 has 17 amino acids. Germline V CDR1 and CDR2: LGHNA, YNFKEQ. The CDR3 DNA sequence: TGTGCCAGCAGCCAAGATTTGGCGGGACGGCCGTGGAATGAGCAGTTCTTC. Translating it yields CASSQDLAGRPWNEQFF.

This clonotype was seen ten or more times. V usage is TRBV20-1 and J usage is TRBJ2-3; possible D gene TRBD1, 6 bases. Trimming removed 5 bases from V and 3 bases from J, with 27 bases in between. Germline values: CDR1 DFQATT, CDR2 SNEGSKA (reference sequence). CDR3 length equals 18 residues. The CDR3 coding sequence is TGCAGTGCTGAAAACCCGATAAAACAGGGCTCGTTAACAGATACGCAGTATTTT. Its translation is CSAENPIKQGSLTDTQYF.

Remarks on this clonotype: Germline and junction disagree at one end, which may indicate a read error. The CDR3 DNA reads TGCGCCAGCAGCTTGGATACCCACAATGAGCAGTTCTTC. Protein: CASSLDTHNEQFF. The V and J genes are TRBV7-9 and TRBJ2-1; D not resolved. CDR3 length equals 13 residues. Germline CDR1 reads SEHNR; CDR2 reads FQNEAQ (reference sequence).

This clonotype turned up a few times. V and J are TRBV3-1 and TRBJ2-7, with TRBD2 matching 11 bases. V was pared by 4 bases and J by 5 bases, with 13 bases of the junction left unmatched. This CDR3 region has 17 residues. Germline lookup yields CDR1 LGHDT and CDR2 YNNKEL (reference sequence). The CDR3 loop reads CASSLRLAGGPGDEQYF. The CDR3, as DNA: TGTGCCAGCAGCCTCCGCTTAGCGGGAGGGCCGGGTGACGAGCAGTACTTC.

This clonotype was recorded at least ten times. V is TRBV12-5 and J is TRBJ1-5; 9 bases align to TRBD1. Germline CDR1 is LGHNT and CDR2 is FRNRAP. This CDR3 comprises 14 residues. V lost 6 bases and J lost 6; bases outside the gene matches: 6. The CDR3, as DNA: TGTGCTAGTGGCCCACAGGGGGCAGGTCAGCCCCAGCATTTT. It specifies CASGPQGAGQPQHF. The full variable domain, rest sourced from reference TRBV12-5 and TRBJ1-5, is DARVTQTPRHKVTEMGQEVTMRCQPILGHNTVFWYRQTMMQGLELLAYFRNRAPLDDSGMPKDRFSAEMPDATLATLKIQPSEPRDSAVYFCASGPQGAGQPQHFGDGTRLSIL.

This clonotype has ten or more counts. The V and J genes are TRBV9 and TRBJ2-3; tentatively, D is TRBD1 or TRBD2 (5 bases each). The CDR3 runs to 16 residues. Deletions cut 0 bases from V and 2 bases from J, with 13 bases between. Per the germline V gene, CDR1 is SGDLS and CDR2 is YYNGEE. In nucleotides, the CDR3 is TGTGCCAGCAGCGTAGGGGGGTTAACCTCCACAGATACGCAGTATTTT. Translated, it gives CASSVGGLTSTDTQYF.

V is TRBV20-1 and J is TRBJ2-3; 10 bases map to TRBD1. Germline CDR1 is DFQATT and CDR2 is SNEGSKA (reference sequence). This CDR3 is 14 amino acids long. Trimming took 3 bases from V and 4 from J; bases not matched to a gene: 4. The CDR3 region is CSASGTGESDTQYF. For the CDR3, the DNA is TGCAGTGCTAGCGGGACAGGGGAATCAGATACGCAGTATTTT.

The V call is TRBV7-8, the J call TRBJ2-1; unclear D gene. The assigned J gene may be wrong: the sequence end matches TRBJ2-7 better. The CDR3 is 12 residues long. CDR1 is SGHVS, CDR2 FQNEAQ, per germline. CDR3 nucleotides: TGTGCCAGCAGCTTAGTTGAGAATGAGCAGTACTTC. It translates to CASSLVENEQYF.